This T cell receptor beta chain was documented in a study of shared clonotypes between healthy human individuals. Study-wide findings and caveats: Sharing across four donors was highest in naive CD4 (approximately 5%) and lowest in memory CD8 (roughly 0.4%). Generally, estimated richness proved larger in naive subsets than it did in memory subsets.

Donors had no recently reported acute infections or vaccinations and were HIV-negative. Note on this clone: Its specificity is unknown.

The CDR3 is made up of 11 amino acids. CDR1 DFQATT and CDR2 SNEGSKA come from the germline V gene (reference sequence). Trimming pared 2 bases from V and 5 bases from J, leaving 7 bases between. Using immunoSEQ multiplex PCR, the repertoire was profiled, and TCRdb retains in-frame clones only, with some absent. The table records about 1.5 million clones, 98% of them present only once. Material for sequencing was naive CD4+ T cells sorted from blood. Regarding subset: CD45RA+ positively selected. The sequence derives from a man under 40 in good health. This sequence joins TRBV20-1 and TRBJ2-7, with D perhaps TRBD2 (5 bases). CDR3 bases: TGCAGTGCTAGATGGCGGGACGAGCAGTACTTC. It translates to CSARWRDEQYF.